This T cell receptor (beta chain) was retrieved from a study of early T cells in non-severe SARS-CoV-2 infection. This clonotype was recorded many times. Individually, cDNA molecules had unique molecular identifiers attached to them. TCRdb independently ran MiXCR on the 5' RACE reads; one entry per CDR3 protein. The repertoire includes about 22,000 distinct CDR3 sequences, roughly 4.5% of them detected once, and less than 20% sits in the top ten. What was sequenced was whole blood. The origin of this receptor is an adult who was a healthcare worker with PCR-confirmed SARS-CoV-2 infection or an uninfected control (not recorded which).

CDR3 region: CASSSGQGTEQFF. CDR3 sequence (DNA): TGCGCCAGCAGCTCGGGACAGGGGACTGAGCAGTTCTTC. This sequence joins TRBV5-1 and TRBJ2-1; the match to TRBD1 covers 10 bases. V shed 3 bases and J 9 bases; nucleotides not matched to a gene: 3. Germline V CDR1 and CDR2: SGHRS, YFSETQ. The CDR3 sequence is 13 residues long.